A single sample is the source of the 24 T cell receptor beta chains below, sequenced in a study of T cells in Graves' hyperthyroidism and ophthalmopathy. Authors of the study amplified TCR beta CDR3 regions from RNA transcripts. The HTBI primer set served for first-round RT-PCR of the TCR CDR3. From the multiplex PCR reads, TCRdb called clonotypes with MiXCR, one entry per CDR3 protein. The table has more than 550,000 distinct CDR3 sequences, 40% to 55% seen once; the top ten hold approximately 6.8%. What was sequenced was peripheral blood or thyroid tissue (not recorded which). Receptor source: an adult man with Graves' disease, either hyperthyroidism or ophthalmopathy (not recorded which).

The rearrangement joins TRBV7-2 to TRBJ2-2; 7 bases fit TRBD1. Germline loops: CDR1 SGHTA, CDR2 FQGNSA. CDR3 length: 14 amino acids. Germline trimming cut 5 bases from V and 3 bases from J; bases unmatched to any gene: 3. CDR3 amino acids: CASSQGTDTGELFF. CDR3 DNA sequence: TGTGCCAGCAGCCAAGGGACAGACACCGGGGAGCTGTTTTTT.

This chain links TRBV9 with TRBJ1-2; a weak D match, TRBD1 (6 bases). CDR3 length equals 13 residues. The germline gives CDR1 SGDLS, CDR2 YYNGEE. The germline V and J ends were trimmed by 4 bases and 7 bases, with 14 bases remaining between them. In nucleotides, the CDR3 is TGTGCCAGCAGCCTACAGGGAATGGCTGGCTACACCTTC. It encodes CASSLQGMAGYTF.

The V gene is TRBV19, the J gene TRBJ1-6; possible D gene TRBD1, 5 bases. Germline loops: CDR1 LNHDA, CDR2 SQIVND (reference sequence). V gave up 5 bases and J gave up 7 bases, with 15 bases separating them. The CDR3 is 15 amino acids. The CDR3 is CASSPGPGGNSPLHF. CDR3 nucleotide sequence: TGTGCCAGTAGTCCGGGGCCGGGGGGAAATTCACCCCTCCACTTT. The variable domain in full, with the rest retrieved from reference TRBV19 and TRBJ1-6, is DGGITQSPKYLFRKEGQNVTLSCEQNLNHDAMYWYRQDPGQGLRLIYYSQIVNDFQKGDIAEGYSVSREKKESFPLTVTSAQKNPTAFYLCASSPGPGGNSPLHFGNGTRLTVT.

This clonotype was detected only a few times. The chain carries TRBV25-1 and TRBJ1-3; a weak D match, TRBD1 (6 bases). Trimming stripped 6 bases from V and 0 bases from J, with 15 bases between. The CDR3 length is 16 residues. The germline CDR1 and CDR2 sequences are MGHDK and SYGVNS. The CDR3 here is CASRYRQEVSGNTIYF. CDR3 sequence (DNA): TGTGCCAGCAGGTACCGACAGGAGGTCTCTGGAAACACCATATATTTT.

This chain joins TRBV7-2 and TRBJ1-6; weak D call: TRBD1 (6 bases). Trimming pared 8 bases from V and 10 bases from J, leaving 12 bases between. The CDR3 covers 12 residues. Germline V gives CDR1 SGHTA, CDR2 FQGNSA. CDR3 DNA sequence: TGTGCCAGCGCACAGGGAAGATCACCCCTCCACTTT. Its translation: CASAQGRSPLHF.

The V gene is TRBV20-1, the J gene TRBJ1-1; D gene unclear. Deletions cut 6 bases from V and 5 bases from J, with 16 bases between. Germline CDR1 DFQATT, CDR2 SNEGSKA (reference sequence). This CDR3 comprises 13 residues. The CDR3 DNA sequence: TGCAGTGCCCAGATCTTATGGAGGACTGAAGCTTTCTTT. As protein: CSAQILWRTEAFF.

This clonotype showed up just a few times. CDR3 DNA: TGTGCCAGTAGTTATGACGCAACTAATGAAAAACTGTTTTTT. Protein: CASSYDATNEKLFF. This sequence joins TRBV19 and TRBJ1-4; D uncertain. V lost 5 bases and J lost 0, with 7 bases in between. The CDR3 covers 14 residues. Germline V lookup: CDR1 LNHDA, CDR2 SQIVND (reference sequence).

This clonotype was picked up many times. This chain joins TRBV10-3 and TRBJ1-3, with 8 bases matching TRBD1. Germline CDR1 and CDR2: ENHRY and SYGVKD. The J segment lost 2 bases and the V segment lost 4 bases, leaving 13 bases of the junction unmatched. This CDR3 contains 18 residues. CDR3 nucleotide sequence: TGTGCCATCAGTGGTGCCGATTCTACACAGGGGGCTGGAAACACCATATATTTT. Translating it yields CAISGADSTQGAGNTIYF.

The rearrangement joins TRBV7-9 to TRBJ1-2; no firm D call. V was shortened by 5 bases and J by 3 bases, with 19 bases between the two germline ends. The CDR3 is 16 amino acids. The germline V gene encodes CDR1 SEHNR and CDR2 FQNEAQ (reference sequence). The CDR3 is CASSQDMGPQYYGYTF. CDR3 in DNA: TGTGCCAGCAGCCAAGATATGGGTCCACAATACTATGGCTACACCTTC.

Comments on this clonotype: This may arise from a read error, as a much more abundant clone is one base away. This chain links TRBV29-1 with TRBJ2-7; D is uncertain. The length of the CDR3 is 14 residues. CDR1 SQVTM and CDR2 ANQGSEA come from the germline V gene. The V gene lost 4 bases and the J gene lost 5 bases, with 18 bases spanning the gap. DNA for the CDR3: TGCAGCGTTGCAGACCCAAGAAGGTCCCACGAGCAGTACTTC. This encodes CSVADPRRSHEQYF.

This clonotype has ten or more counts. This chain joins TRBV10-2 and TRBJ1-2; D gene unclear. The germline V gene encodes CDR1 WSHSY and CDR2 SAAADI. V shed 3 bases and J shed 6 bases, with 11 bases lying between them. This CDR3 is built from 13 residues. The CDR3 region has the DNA TGCGCCAGCAGTGATATTGTAGGAGATGGCTACACCTTC. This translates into CASSDIVGDGYTF.

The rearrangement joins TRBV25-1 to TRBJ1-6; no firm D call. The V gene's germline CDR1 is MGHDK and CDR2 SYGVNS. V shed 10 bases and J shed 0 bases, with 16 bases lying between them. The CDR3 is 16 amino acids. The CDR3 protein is CATSGSLGSYNSPLHF. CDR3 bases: TGTGCCACCTCGGGAAGCCTCGGCTCCTATAATTCACCCCTCCACTTT.

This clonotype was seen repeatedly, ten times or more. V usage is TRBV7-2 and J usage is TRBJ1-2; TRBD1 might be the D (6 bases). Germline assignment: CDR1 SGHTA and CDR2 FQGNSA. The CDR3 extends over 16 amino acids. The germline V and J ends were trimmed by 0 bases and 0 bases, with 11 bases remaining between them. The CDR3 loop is CASSLAPGTPNYGYTF. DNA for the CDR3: TGTGCCAGCAGCTTAGCCCCCGGGACACCTAACTATGGCTACACCTTC.

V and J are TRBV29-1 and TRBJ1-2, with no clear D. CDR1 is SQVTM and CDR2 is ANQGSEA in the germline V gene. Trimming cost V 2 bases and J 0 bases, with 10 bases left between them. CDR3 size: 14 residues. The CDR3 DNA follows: TGCAGCGTTGAATCGGGCGGTCCTAACTATGGCTACACCTTC. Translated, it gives CSVESGGPNYGYTF.

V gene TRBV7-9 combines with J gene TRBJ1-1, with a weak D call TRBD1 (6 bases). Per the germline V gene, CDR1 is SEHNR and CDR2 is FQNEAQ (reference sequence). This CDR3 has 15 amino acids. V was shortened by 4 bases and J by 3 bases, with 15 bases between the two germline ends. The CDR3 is CASSSTGTVDTEAFF. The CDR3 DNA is TGTGCCAGCAGCTCTACAGGGACCGTGGACACTGAAGCTTTCTTT.

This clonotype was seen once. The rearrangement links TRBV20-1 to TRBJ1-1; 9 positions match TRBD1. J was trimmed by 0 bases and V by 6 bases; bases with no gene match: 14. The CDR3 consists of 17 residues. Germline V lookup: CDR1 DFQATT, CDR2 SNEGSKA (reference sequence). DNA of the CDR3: TGCAGTGCCCTAAACCCAGGACAGGGGATTCTGAACACTGAAGCTTTCTTT. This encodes CSALNPGQGILNTEAFF.

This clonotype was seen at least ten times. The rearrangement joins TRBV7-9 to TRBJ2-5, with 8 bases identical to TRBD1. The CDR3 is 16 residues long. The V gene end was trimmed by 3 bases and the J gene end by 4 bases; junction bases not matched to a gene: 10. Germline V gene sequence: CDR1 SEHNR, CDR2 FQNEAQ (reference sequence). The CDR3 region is CASSFLGGRGLETQYF. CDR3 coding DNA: TGTGCCAGCAGCTTCCTAGGCGGCAGGGGGCTAGAGACCCAGTACTTC. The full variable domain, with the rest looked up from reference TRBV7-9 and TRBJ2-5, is DTGVSQNPRHKITKRGQNVTFRCDPISEHNRLYWYRQTLGQGPEFLTYFQNEAQLEKSRLLSDRFSAERPKGSFSTLEIQRTEQGDSAMYLCASSFLGGRGLETQYFGPGTRLLVL.

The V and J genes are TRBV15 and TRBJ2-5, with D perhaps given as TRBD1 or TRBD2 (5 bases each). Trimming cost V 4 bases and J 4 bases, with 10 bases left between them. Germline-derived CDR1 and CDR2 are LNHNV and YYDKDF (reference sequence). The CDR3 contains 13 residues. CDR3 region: CATSIPGPETQYF. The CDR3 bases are TGTGCCACCAGCATACCGGGACCAGAGACCCAGTACTTC. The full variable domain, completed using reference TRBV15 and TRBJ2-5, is DAMVIQNPRYQVTQFGKPVTLSCSQTLNHNVMYWYQQKSSQAPKLLFHYYDKDFNNEADTPDNFQSRRPNTSFCFLDIRSPGLGDTAMYLCATSIPGPETQYFGPGTRLLVL.

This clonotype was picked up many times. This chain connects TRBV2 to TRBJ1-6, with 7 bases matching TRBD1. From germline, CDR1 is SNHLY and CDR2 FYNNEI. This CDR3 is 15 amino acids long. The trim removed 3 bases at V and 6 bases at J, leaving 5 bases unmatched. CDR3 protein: CASSDDRASNSPLHF. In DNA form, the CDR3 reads TGTGCCAGCAGTGATGACAGGGCCAGTAATTCACCCCTCCACTTT.

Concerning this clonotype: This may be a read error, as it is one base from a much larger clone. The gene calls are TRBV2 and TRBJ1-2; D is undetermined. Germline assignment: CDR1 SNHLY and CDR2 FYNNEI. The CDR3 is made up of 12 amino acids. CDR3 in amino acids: CASSLGMDGHTF. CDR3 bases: TGTGCCAGCAGTCTGGGGATGGATGGCCACACCTTC.

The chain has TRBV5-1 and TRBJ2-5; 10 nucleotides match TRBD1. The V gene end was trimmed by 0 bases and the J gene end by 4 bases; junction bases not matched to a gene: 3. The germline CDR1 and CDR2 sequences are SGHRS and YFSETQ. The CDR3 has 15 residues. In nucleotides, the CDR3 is TGCGCCAGCAGCTTGGCCGGGACAGGGGTAGAGACCCAGTACTTC. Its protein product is CASSLAGTGVETQYF.

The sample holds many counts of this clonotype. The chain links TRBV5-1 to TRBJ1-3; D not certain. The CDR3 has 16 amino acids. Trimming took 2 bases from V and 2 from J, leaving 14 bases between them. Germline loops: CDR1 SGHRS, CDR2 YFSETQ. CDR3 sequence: CASSFGPPDAGNTIYF. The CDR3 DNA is TGCGCCAGCAGCTTCGGACCACCAGACGCTGGAAACACCATATATTTT.

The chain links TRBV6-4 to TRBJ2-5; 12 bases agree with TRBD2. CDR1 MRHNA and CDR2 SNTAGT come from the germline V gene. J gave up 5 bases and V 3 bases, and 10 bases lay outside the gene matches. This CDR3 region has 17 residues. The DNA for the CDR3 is TGTGCCAGCAGTGATTCGGCTAGCGGGGGGGCCCGGGAGACCCAGTACTTC. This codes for CASSDSASGGARETQYF.

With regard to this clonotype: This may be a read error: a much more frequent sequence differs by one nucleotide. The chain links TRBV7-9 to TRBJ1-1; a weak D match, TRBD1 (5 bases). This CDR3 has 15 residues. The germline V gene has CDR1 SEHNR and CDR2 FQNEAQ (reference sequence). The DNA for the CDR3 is TGTGCCAGCACCTTAGATCAGGGCAGGAACACTGAAGCTTTCTTT. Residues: CASTLDQGRNTEAFF.